Detailed here is one T cell receptor (beta chain). What it binds is unknown. The data belong to a study of shared clonotypes between healthy human individuals. Study-wide background: The cohort comprised a couple of women and three men. Their ages spanned 18 to 49 years.

Each replicate PCR on the sorted subsets used 150 to 200 ng DNA (about 30,000 T cell genomes). Data came from immunoSEQ multiplex PCR; TCRdb stores just in-frame clones and leaves some out. The profile shows about 2.1 million clones, roughly 91% of them singletons. This CDR3 region has 15 residues. After removal of 6 bases from V and 1 base from J, the junction contained 9 bases not matched to a gene. CDR1 MDHEN and CDR2 SYDVKM come from the germline V gene. Study outcomes and limitations: Compared with memory subsets, naive subsets generally had larger estimated richness.

Naive CD8 isolation took CD45RO-negative cells positively selected for CCR7 and excluded terminally differentiated effector memory CD45RA+ cells. This TCR was sampled from a man between 18 and 29 years old in good health. Some clones in this sample may be carry-over from other donors' samples. The chain uses TRBV28 and TRBJ2-7, with 7 bases identical to TRBD2. Sequencing was performed on naive CD8+ T cells from PBMCs. CDR3 in DNA: TGTGCCAGCAGGTACCGGGACTACCCATCCTACGAGCAGTACTTC. Translated: CASRYRDYPSYEQYF. Supplemented by reference TRBV28 and TRBJ2-7, the full variable domain reads DVKVTQSSRYLVKRTGEKVFLECVQDMDHENMFWYRQDPGLGLRLIYFSYDVKMKEKGDIPEGYSVSREKKERFSLILESASTNQTSMYLCASRYRDYPSYEQYFGPGTRLTVT.